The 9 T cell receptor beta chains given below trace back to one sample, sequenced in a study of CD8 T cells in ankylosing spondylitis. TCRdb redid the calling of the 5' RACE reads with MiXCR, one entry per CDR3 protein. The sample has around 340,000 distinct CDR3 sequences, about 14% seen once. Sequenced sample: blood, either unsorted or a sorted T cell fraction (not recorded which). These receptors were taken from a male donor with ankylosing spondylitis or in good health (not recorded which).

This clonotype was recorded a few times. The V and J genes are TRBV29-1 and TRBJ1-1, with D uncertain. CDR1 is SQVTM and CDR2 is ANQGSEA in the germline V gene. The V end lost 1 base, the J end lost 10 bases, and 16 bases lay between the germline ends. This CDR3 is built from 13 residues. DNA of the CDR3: TGCAGCGTTGAAGCCCTCCAACTTGCCGGAGCTTTCTTT. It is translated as CSVEALQLAGAFF.

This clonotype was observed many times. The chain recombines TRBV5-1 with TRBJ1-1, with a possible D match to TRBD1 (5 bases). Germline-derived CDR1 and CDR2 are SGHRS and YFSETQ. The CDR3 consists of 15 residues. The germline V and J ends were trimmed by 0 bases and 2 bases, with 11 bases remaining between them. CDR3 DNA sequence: TGCGCCAGCAGCTTGGAGGGGTCCAGCAACACTGAAGCTTTCTTT. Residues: CASSLEGSSNTEAFF. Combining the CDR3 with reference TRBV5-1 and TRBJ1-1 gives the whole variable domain KAGVTQTPRYLIKTRGQQVTLSCSPISGHRSVSWYQQTPGQGLQFLFEYFSETQRNKGNFPGRFSGRQFSNSRSEMNVSTLELGDSALYLCASSLEGSSNTEAFFGQGTRLTVV.

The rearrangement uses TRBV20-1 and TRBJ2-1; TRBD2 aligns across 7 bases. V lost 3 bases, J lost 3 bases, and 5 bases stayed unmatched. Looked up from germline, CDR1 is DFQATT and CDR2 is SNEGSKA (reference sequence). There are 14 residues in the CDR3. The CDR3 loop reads CSARSQRGYNEQFF. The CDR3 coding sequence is TGCAGTGCTAGGTCCCAGCGGGGCTACAATGAGCAGTTCTTC.

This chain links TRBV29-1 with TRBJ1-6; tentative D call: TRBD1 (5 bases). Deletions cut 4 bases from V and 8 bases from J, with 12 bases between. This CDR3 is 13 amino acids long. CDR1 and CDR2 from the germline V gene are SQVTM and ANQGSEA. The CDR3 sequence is CSVGLGGDSPLHF. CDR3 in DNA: TGCAGCGTTGGACTAGGAGGGGATTCACCCCTCCACTTT.

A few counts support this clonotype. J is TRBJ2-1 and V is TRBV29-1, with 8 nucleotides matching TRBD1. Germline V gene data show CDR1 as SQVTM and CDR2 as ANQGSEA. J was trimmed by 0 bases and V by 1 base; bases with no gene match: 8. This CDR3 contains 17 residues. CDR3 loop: CSVEGDRFSSSYNEQFF. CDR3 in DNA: TGCAGCGTTGAAGGGGACAGGTTTTCATCCTCCTACAATGAGCAGTTCTTC.

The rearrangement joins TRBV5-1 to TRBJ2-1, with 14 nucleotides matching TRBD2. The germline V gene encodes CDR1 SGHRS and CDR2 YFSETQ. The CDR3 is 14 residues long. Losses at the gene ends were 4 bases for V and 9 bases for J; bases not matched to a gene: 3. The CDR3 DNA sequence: TGCGCCAGCAGCACGGGACTAGCGGGAGTTGAGCAGTTCTTC. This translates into CASSTGLAGVEQFF.

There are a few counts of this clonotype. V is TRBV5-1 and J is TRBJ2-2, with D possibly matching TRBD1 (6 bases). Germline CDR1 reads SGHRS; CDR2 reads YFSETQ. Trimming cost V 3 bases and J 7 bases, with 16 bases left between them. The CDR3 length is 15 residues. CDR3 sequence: CASSSQDRINGELFF. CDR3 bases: TGCGCCAGCAGCTCGCAAGACAGGATCAACGGGGAGCTGTTTTTT.

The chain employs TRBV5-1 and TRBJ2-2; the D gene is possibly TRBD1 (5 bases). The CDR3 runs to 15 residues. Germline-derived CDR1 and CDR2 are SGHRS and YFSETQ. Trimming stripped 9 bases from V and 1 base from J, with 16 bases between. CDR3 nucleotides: TGCGCCACCAAGACCGGGCAGGGGAACACCGGGGAGCTGTTTTTT. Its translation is CATKTGQGNTGELFF.

CDR3 nucleotides: TGCGCCAGCAGCCAAGCCACAGGGCGGCGAAAACTGTTTTTT. Amino acid sequence: CASSQATGRRKLFF. This chain uses TRBV4-1 with TRBJ1-4, with D possibly being TRBD1 (6 bases). The CDR3 has 14 amino acids. CDR1 and CDR2 (germline): MGHRA, YSYEKL. The V and J ends lost 1 base and 10 bases respectively, with 13 bases between them.